The sequence of this TCR beta chain was determined in a study of blood T cells in healthy people across ages. The second PCR ran about 6 to 12 cycles with a sample-barcoded 5' primer and J-beta primers. TCRdb used MiXCR to reprocess the 5' RACE reads, holding one entry per CDR3 protein. The sample holds approximately 960,000 distinct CDR3 sequences, approximately 32% seen once. This clonotype occurred many times. Trimming took 3 bases from V and 7 from J, leaving 10 bases between them. The V gene's germline CDR1 is MDHEN and CDR2 SYDVKM. The CDR3 is 14 residues long. The sample also formed part of further work on T cells of mothers and their children. That source reports: A few healthy Caucasian mothers and their six children donated.

The chain joins TRBV28 to TRBJ1-6; D is unresolved. Sequenced sample: blood. The TCR originated in a woman aged 40 to 55 in good health. CDR3 sequence (DNA): TGTGCCAGCAGTTTGGAGCAGGACAATTCACCCCTCCACTTT. Translated: CASSLEQDNSPLHF.